The 10 T cell receptor beta chains listed next were all sequenced from one sample in a study of cytomegalovirus exposure and HLA in healthy donors. The PCR used 60 Vbeta and 13 Jbeta primers. Clones were sequenced by immunoSEQ multiplex PCR, and TCRdb holds only the in-frame ones, with some missing. The table records 200,000 to 250,000 clones, roughly 84% of them present only once. Sample: PBMCs. These TCRs come from a human donor in good health.

The chain has TRBV12-5 and TRBJ2-7; D is undetermined. This CDR3 is built from 13 residues. Germline-derived CDR1 and CDR2 are LGHNT and FRNRAP. Trimming cost V 5 bases and J 4 bases, with 12 bases left between them. The CDR3 coding sequence is TGTGCTAGTGGTCCATATCTAGAATACGAGCAGTACTTC. Its translation is CASGPYLEYEQYF.

This rearrangement joins TRBV7-9 to TRBJ2-1; 10 bases agree with TRBD2. CDR1 is SEHNR and CDR2 is FQNEAQ in the germline V gene (reference sequence). The CDR3 runs to 16 residues. The J segment lost 6 bases and the V segment lost 8 bases, leaving 13 bases of the junction unmatched. The CDR3 is CASGTRAGGPVNEQFF. In DNA form, the CDR3 reads TGTGCCAGCGGCACGCGAGCGGGAGGGCCGGTCAATGAGCAGTTCTTC.

V gene TRBV7-2 combines with J gene TRBJ2-3, with 11 positions matching TRBD1. V shed 2 bases and J 5 bases; nucleotides not matched to a gene: 6. Per germline, CDR1 SGHTA and CDR2 FQGNSA. This CDR3 has 16 residues. The CDR3 DNA reads TGTGCCAGCAGCTTATTGCCGGGACAGGGGGGAGATACGCAGTATTTT. Protein: CASSLLPGQGGDTQYF.

CDR3 DNA sequence: TGTGCCAGCAGCCAACCGGGACTTAACACCGGGGAGCTGTTTTTT. Translated, it gives CASSQPGLNTGELFF. The gene calls are TRBV7-2 and TRBJ2-2; D perhaps matches TRBD2 (6 bases). The CDR3 is 15 amino acids. Germline-derived CDR1 and CDR2 are SGHTA and FQGNSA. V gave up 5 bases and J gave up 2 bases, with 12 bases separating them.

The chain couples TRBV30 to TRBJ1-5, with D possibly TRBD1 on 6 matching bases. Germline V lookup: CDR1 GTSNPN, CDR2 SVGIG (reference sequence). The CDR3 is made up of 14 amino acids. V was shortened by 7 bases and J by 3 bases, with 16 bases between the two germline ends. The CDR3 nucleotides read TGTGCCTCCGGGGTGGGGACACCCAATCAGCCCCAGCATTTT. This sequence encodes CASGVGTPNQPQHF.

The chain links TRBV6-5 to TRBJ1-2; 12 nucleotides match TRBD1. The CDR3 has 15 amino acids. V was pared by 6 bases and J by 8 bases, with 10 bases of the junction left unmatched. Germline V CDR1 and CDR2: MNHEY, SVGAGI. CDR3 amino acids: CASRPPGQGARGYTF. CDR3 bases: TGTGCCAGCAGGCCCCCGGGACAGGGGGCGAGAGGCTACACCTTC.

The chain uses TRBV27 and TRBJ2-7; TRBD1 agrees at 8 bases. CDR3 size: 13 residues. In germline, CDR1 is MNHEY, CDR2 SMNVEV (reference sequence). J was trimmed by 1 base and V by 6 bases; bases with no gene match: 2. The CDR3 loop is CASRRDRSYEQYF. The CDR3 DNA is TGTGCCAGCAGAAGGGACAGGTCCTACGAGCAGTACTTC.

This clone was seen a few times. The chain has TRBV5-1 and TRBJ2-2; TRBD2 agrees at 9 bases. Germline lookup yields CDR1 SGHRS and CDR2 YFSETQ. V lost 2 bases and J lost 7; bases outside the gene matches: 3. This CDR3 contains 14 residues. The CDR3 nucleotides read TGCGCCAGCAGCTTTGGTAGCGGGAGCGGGGAGCTGTTTTTT. This gives the protein CASSFGSGSGELFF.

This clone appeared a single time. The chain links TRBV27 to TRBJ1-2; 7 bases are a match to TRBD1. Germline loops: CDR1 MNHEY, CDR2 SMNVEV (reference sequence). CDR3 size: 14 residues. Germline trimming cut 4 bases from V and 4 bases from J; bases unmatched to any gene: 6. The CDR3 is CASSSGQERYGYTF. For the CDR3, the DNA is TGTGCCAGCAGTTCAGGACAGGAACGCTATGGCTACACCTTC.

V and J are TRBV2 and TRBJ1-2; D is ambiguous. The V gene's germline CDR1 is SNHLY and CDR2 FYNNEI. This CDR3 comprises 12 residues. V lost 4 bases and J 2 bases, leaving 5 bases between the germline ends. CDR3 sequence (DNA): TGTGCCAGCAGTGGCAGGAACTATGGCTACACCTTC. Amino acid sequence: CASSGRNYGYTF. Variable domain in full (rest from reference TRBV2 and TRBJ1-2): EPEVTQTPSHQVTQMGQEVILRCVPISNHLYFYWYRQILGQKVEFLVSFYNNEISEKSEIFDDQFSVERPDGSNFTLKIRSTKLEDSAMYFCASSGRNYGYTFGSGTRLTVV.